These 5 T cell receptor beta chains were sequenced from one sample in a study of blood T cell repertoires in COVID-19. The table came from immunoSEQ multiplex PCR; TCRdb's copy has only in-frame clones and leaves some out. The top ten clones hold 10% of a sample with around 400,000 clones, about 90% of them seen once. Sequences were obtained from peripheral blood. The receptors here all came from a woman aged 25-40 years with COVID-19, enrolled during active disease.

Comment on this clone: The sample holds other DNA sequences that translate to the same CDR3. This sequence joins TRBV5-6 and TRBJ1-2; TRBD1 agrees at 7 bases. This CDR3 comprises 13 residues. Germline trimming cut 4 bases from V and 4 bases from J; bases unmatched to any gene: 4. CDR1 is SGHDT, CDR2 YYEEEE, per germline. The CDR3 protein is CASSLRQGYGYTF. The CDR3 DNA reads as TGTGCCAGCAGCCTACGACAGGGCTATGGCTACACCTTC. Full variable domain (missing parts from reference TRBV5-6 and TRBJ1-2): DAGVTQSPTHLIKTRGQQVTLRCSPKSGHDTVSWYQQALGQGPQFIFQYYEEEERQRGNFPDRFSGHQFPNYSSELNVNALLLGDSALYLCASSLRQGYGYTFGSGTRLTVV.

CDR3 sequence reads: CASSIGARAVYNEQFF. In DNA, the CDR3 is TGTGCCAGTAGTATAGGGGCCAGGGCGGTATACAATGAGCAGTTCTTC. This sequence joins TRBV19 and TRBJ2-1; D may be TRBD1 (5 bases). CDR1 and CDR2 (germline): LNHDA, SQIVND (reference sequence). The CDR3 is made up of 16 amino acids. V dropped 1 base and J dropped 4 bases, with 14 bases sitting between them.

This clone turned up a few times. The same CDR3 is also encoded by other DNA sequences in this sample. The chain is built from TRBV20-1 and TRBJ1-3; tentatively, D is TRBD1 (6 bases). The CDR3 spans 11 residues. Germline lookup yields CDR1 DFQATT and CDR2 SNEGSKA (reference sequence). V dropped 6 bases and J dropped 4 bases, with 7 bases sitting between them. CDR3 sequence reads: CSATGGNTIYF. In DNA, the CDR3 is TGCAGTGCAACAGGGGGAAACACCATATATTTT.

In its sample, this clone was seen once. The J gene is TRBJ2-1, the V gene TRBV27, with TRBD2 identical over 8 bases. The length of the CDR3 is 14 residues. The germline gives CDR1 MNHEY, CDR2 SMNVEV (reference sequence). J was trimmed by 8 bases and V by 2 bases; bases with no gene match: 5. The chain's CDR3 is CASSLVGRGDEQFF. The CDR3 DNA follows: TGTGCCAGCAGTTTAGTCGGGAGGGGCGATGAGCAGTTCTTC.

V and J are TRBV27 and TRBJ1-2; D gene uncertain. This CDR3 contains 13 residues. V dropped 5 bases and J dropped 4 bases, with 11 bases sitting between them. Per germline, CDR1 MNHEY and CDR2 SMNVEV (reference sequence). In nucleotides, the CDR3 is TGTGCCAGCAGTCCCCCCTTCCCCTATGGCTACACCTTC. It yields the protein CASSPPFPYGYTF.